This TCR beta chain was sequenced in a study of identical twins. V was clipped by 1 base and J by 8 bases, with 6 bases between them. This CDR3 spans 12 amino acids. CDR1 MDHEN and CDR2 SYDVKM come from the germline V gene. In TCRdb, the 5' RACE reads were re-called with MiXCR into one record per CDR3 protein. The sample records around 1.7 million distinct CDR3 sequences, 32% being singletons. There are a few counts of this clonotype. Its target is unknown. Notes on the study in general: Part of the zero-insertion signal could reflect confounding by invariant MAIT and iNKT cells.

This TCR was sampled from a newborn girl in good health. The V and J genes are TRBV28 and TRBJ2-1; no definite D call. Sequencing used cord blood. Here the CDR3 DNA reads TGTGCCAGCAGTTTATCTACCTATGAGCAGTTCTTC. Protein: CASSLSTYEQFF.